Below, one TCR beta chain is given with its context. Its antigen target is currently unknown. Base qualities were left out, and no much larger clone turns up one base away. The cohort comprised under 700 healthy bone marrow donors. Cohort members were all nominally healthy when sampled, although unrecorded immune exposures were likely present. The donor was CMV seropositive and was included in the group of approximately 300 seropositive cohort members. A peripheral blood sample was collected from each donor, and TCR beta sequencing was performed on peripheral blood mononuclear cells. Genomic DNA was extracted from the blood cell samples with the Qiagen DNeasy Blood Extraction Kit. The sample belongs to a study of cytomegalovirus exposure and HLA in healthy donors (dated by TCRdb to about 2017). For context, the study as a whole: According to an earlier analysis of 587 of the donors, about 179 million T cells yielded 117 million unique TCR beta sequences and about 300 Gb of sequence data. An early release covering roughly 580 HLA-typed donors comprised about 300 gigabases of sequencing data and some 79 million unique TCR sequences. Among the roughly 400 genotyped donors, 81% belonged to the genetic ancestry cluster associated with self-reported Caucasian donors. The study was designed to test whether signatures of past pathogen exposure could be identified by cataloging public T cell receptors. The study profiled the T cell repertoires of about 640 subjects by immunosequencing and related them to cytomegalovirus serostatus. Along with the approximately 700-subject first cohort, a separate validation cohort of roughly 110 different subjects was used. To predict cytomegalovirus infection status, the study combined high-throughput TCR immunosequencing, statistical association of individual TCRs with disease status, and machine learning. In a later analysis, previously published TCR beta repertoires from 670 or so donors were re-analyzed and high-resolution HLA genotyping was added so that TCR occurrence patterns could be studied. The later analysis used no new phenotypic data to find candidate immune exposures, relying instead on TCR beta sequences and their occurrence across donors. An earlier analysis of approximately 500 of the donors applied high-throughput TCR beta sequencing to assess whether each TCR beta V gene segment acted as functional or pseudogenic. Donor age, sex, ethnicity and CMV serostatus were compiled alongside the repertoire data. A later genetic analysis used genome-wide SNP genotypes for about 55% of the 666 donors, treating that subset as a discovery cohort. All discovery cohort repertoires had been generated on a single sequencing platform. Both class I and class II loci were covered by HLA typing, at four-digit resolution. Typing coverage differed by locus: A, B, C, DRB1 and DQB1 were typed in about 620-630 donors, DQA1 in 500 to 550, DPA1 in roughly 590, and DPB1 in 450 to 480. Roughly 5 DR-DQ haplotypes were handled as single units for association and clustering, since linkage in the cohort was strong. Among 398 genotyped donors of the cohort, an average of around 240,000 unique TCR beta nucleotide sequences were sequenced per donor, roughly 18% of them non-productive.

The CDR3, cysteine through phenylalanine, is 15 amino acids long. Here the CDR3 DNA is all that survives: 45 bases in frame from base 1. Receptor libraries were prepared by the immunoSEQ multiplex PCR assay. For the multiplex PCR, a mixture combining 60 forward primers for TCR Vbeta segments and 13 reverse primers for TCR Jbeta segments was used. Amplification of the CDR3 region of rearranged TCR beta genes was performed with a multiplex PCR assay on genomic DNA. Amplified TCR beta libraries were sequenced as 87-base-pair reads on the Illumina HiSeq System. The published analysis was carried out like this. A later analysis tallied 75 million to 95 million unique TCR beta chains across the 666 repertoires, and around 9.9 million of those chains were shared by two or more donors. To remove PCR and sequencing errors, raw reads were error-corrected and collapsed into unique sequences using a nearest-neighbor algorithm that merged closely related sequences. V, D and J gene segments were assigned by aligning CDR3 sequences to IMGT reference sequences. For a sequence to be retained, a match of at least six nucleotides was required to both a V gene segment and a J gene segment. A rearrangement counted as productive if the CDR3 had no stop codons and remained in frame with V and J, and every other rearrangement counted as non-productive. CDR3 was defined by IMGT convention, running from the second conserved V-encoded cysteine to the conserved J-encoded phenylalanine. The earlier analysis of about 560 of the donors excluded any sequence lacking an unambiguous match to a single V gene segment. In an earlier analysis of about 590 of the donors, a V segment was called functional when productive rearrangements were above 56.7%, and segregating when the standard deviation between donors exceeded 5%. A statistical classification framework was built to diagnose cytomegalovirus status from the catalog of TCR beta chain sequences. In a later analysis, V and J genes were assigned by comparing TCR nucleotide sequences against IMGT/GENE-DB human TR gene sequences. The TCRdist pipeline was used in a later analysis to assign CDR3 sequences and most-parsimonious VDJ recombination scenarios. In a later analysis, each TCR beta chain was defined by its CDR3 amino acid sequence together with its V-gene family, and reads lacking a unique V-gene family were excluded. As a way to deal with suspected cross-contamination and a sequencing artifact, a later analysis dropped 500 to 700 nucleotide sequences that were highly shared and had low generation probability. In a later analysis, a clonal expansion index for each public chain was calculated from normalized within-repertoire ranks of inferred template counts. In a later analysis, generation probabilities were computed with a VDJ recombination model fitted to out-of-frame rearrangements, and the resulting probabilities were checked against IGoR. In a later analysis, TCR-TCR, TCR-HLA and TCR-CMV co-occurrence was scored with hypergeometric tests, and a repertoire-size bias correction was applied to TCR pairs. To estimate false discovery rates, a later analysis permuted the HLA or CMV assignments 20 times. In a later analysis, co-occurring TCRs were grouped using DBSCAN, and TCRdist sequence similarity was added for clustering within HLA-allele-positive subsets. Co-occurrence clustering excluded repertoires with fewer than 30,000 or more than 120,000 public chains, plus five with anomalous nucleotide sharing. TCRdb provides this immuneACCESS table in a form limited to in-frame rearrangements. Some clones are lacking; in checked studies, under half of them reflect an unresolved V gene, and why the rest are absent is not known. V and J calls and clone size come straight from that table; D and trimming were deduced from the DNA. Here the sample has about 130,000 clones; 65% to 75% occur a single time. The top ten clonotypes cover 4% of the sample.

General study outcomes and caveats: CMV serostatus was the only immune exposure information available for the cohort. The authors suggested that the approach could potentially be generalized to other disease states and immunological phenotypes. Sequencing depth was assumed to be roughly uniform across donors in the presence/absence analyses, though that assumption may not hold. Most CMV-associated TCR beta chains appeared to be HLA-restricted in a later analysis, and the HLA associations seemed to be driven largely by CMV exposure. A later genetic analysis reported fewer N-insertions in productive TCRs among donors in an Asian-associated ancestry cluster than the 666-donor mean. Correlated functional status among segregating V segments might reflect linkage disequilibrium, but an unknown experimental factor could not be ruled out. Assigning TCR associations to individual alleles was difficult when HLA alleles, especially DR and DQ, strongly co-occurred. The 87-base-pair reads could not distinguish some IMGT-functional V segments, including TRBV6-2 and TRBV6-3, so those segments were excluded. Several of the top co-occurrence clusters appeared to be linked to parvovirus B19, influenza, CMV and Epstein-Barr virus, according to a later analysis. Most TCR sequences were observed very rarely across donors, whereas some public TCRs were present in many individuals. A further reported finding was that TCR beta sequences accurately predicted the HLA-A and HLA-B alleles for most subjects in the first cohort. Only TCR beta chains were sequenced in this cohort, and the absence of alpha or paired-chain data limited detectable features. In a later analysis, TCR association rates were found to vary across HLA loci, with the most associated TCRs seen for DRB1 alleles and the fewest for HLA-C alleles. An earlier analysis of around 500 of the donors showed that most TCR beta V segments appeared in productive rearrangements either about 87% or about 30% of the time, which broadly matched IMGT annotations. Specific HLA alleles were associated with 15,000 to 20,000 TCR beta sequences at a false discovery rate of 0.05 in a later analysis. Because counts were too low, about 15 rarely observed V segments, including chromosome 9 orphons, were left out of the earlier analysis of roughly 600 of the donors. In both the original and validation cohorts, the classifier was reported to diagnose cytomegalovirus status with high specificity and sensitivity. Because HLA typing was unavailable for some donors at each locus, only the typed subset was used in association tests. A group of highly shared sequence variants was considered likely to be a technical artifact of the sequencing pipeline. The study gave a list of 150 to 200 TCR beta chains associated with cytomegalovirus. Three of the identified cytomegalovirus-associated TCR beta chains were confirmed in vitro to be specific for cytomegalovirus antigens. A later analysis found that HLA-associated TCR beta chains were more clonally expanded and had lower generation probabilities than equally common non-associated chains. A later genetic analysis associated a missense DCLRE1C variant with V-gene and J-gene trimming of TCR beta chains, and an independent cohort replicated the association.

The chain links TRBV21-1 with TRBJ1-2; TRBD1 is taken as the D call from the table, unchecked against the DNA. TRBV21-1 is a pseudogene locus. Sequencing used PBMCs. The clonotype comes from a man in his forties in good health and CMV-seropositive. The DNA reads TGTGCCAGCAGCAAAGTGGGCCAAACAGACTATGGCTACACCTTC. It specifies CASSKVGQTDYGYTF.